This T cell receptor beta chain stems from a study of tumor T cells in aggressive B-cell lymphoma (TCRdb year 2017). The germline V gene supplies CDR1 SGHRS and CDR2 YFSETQ. The CDR3 runs 13 residues from the cysteine to the phenylalanine. Only CDR3 DNA is held: 39 bases, read in frame from base 1. The V end loses 5 bases and the J end loses 3 bases, and a stretch of 9 bases separates them. Libraries were constructed by the immunoSEQ multiplex PCR assay. TCRdb holds this immuneACCESS table with in-frame rearrangements only. Some clones are missing; in checked studies, unresolved V genes explain under half, and the rest has no known cause. In this sample the table shows 8,900 or so clones, roughly 85% of which occur a single time. Clones ranked in the top ten supply about 3% of the sample. Points on this clone: This clone's antigen is unknown. No much larger clone is present one base from it, and per-base qualities are unavailable.

The TCR originated in an adult with diffuse large B cell lymphoma. The sequence joins TRBV5-1 to TRBJ2-1, with the D segment identity uncertain. The sequenced sample consisted of tumor tissue. CDR3 region: CASSYNSYNEQFF. The bases read TGCGCCAGCAGTTATAACAGCTACAATGAGCAGTTCTTC.